These 4 T cell receptor beta chains originate from one sample sequenced in a study of cytomegalovirus exposure and HLA in healthy donors. Vbeta (60) and Jbeta (13) primers were used in the PCR. Sequencing was performed with immunoSEQ multiplex PCR; in TCRdb, only in-frame clones are kept and a portion is missing. Here the sample spans approximately 100,000 clones, about 80% being singletons. The sample consisted of PBMCs. These receptors all come from a woman in her forties or fifties in good health and CMV-seropositive.

This clone was picked up one time. The rearrangement joins TRBV4-3 to TRBJ2-3; 10 nucleotides agree with TRBD1. Per germline, CDR1 LGHNA and CDR2 YSLEER. Unmatched junction bases numbered 4, after V lost 4 bases and J lost 3 bases. The CDR3 contains 15 residues. The CDR3: CASSPPGQGTDTQYF. Here the CDR3 DNA reads TGCGCCAGCAGCCCACCGGGACAGGGGACAGATACGCAGTATTTT.

This chain links TRBV6-5 with TRBJ2-3; weak D call: TRBD1 (6 bases). V shed 5 bases and J shed 1 base, with 13 bases lying between them. Germline-derived CDR1 and CDR2 are MNHEY and SVGAGI. The CDR3 consists of 15 residues. The CDR3 is CASSRGGVGTDTQYF. The CDR3 DNA reads TGTGCCAGCAGTCGAGGGGGAGTGGGCACAGATACGCAGTATTTT.

The chain couples TRBV5-1 to TRBJ2-1; 10 bases are a match to TRBD2. After removal of 5 bases from V and 1 base from J, the junction contained 3 bases not matched to a gene. This CDR3 has 15 residues. Per germline, CDR1 SGHRS and CDR2 YFSETQ. Written as DNA, the CDR3 is TGCGCCAGCAGAGTAGCGGGGGGATCCTACAATGAGCAGTTCTTC. Translation: CASRVAGGSYNEQFF.

This clone was recorded a few times. The chain uses TRBV6-1 and TRBJ1-1; D gene ambiguous. Germline V CDR1 and CDR2: MNHNS, SASEGT. The CDR3 loop spans 14 amino acids. Trimming removed 5 bases at V and 4 bases at J, with 14 bases between. CDR3 sequence (DNA): TGTGCCAGCAGTTTCCGACTTGGGAGCACTGAAGCTTTCTTT. Translation: CASSFRLGSTEAFF.